The present entry profiles one T cell receptor (beta chain) with its context. The source of the sample is a study of blood T cell repertoires in COVID-19. At the level of the study: COVID-19 samples collected from the United States, Italy and Spain covered acute and convalescent phases. T cells, B-cell-depleted T cells, or PBMCs supplied cDNA or gDNA.

As originally analysed: The authors estimated nucleated cell counts from reference gene primer amplification. Clones were read by immunoSEQ multiplex PCR, and TCRdb kept only the in-frame ones, dropping some. The V and J calls and clone size are taken from that table; D and trimming were inferred from the DNA. Among about 210,000 clones listed, about 86% were seen once. Germline values: CDR1 SQVTM, CDR2 ANQGSEA. The CDR3 loop spans 12 amino acids. V gave up 5 bases and J gave up 8 bases, with 13 bases separating them. The rearrangement uses TRBV29-1 and TRBJ2-1; no clear D. Source material: peripheral blood. The TCR sequence derives from a woman aged 45-60 years with acute or convalescent COVID-19. DNA of the CDR3: TGCAGCGTTCGTCTACCTTTGGATGAGCAGTTCTTC. Protein: CSVRLPLDEQFF.